This TCR beta chain was identified during a study of T cells in Graves' hyperthyroidism and ophthalmopathy (dated by TCRdb to about 2019). At the level of the whole study: Peripheral blood samples were taken at the time of initial diagnosis, prior to any treatment. To identify TCR V-J signatures that set the groups apart, the researchers used a discovery cohort of 100 patients, made up of 40 to 45 with Graves' ophthalmopathy and some 60 with stable Graves' hyperthyroidism. The study also compared thyroid tissue and blood T-cell repertoires from a handful of Graves' hyperthyroidism patients. After blood sampling, hyperthyroidism patients were treated with methimazole at a starting dose of 30 mg daily, and ophthalmopathy patients were treated with high-dose intravenous methylprednisolone. According to the paper, TCR Vbeta CDR3 sequencing was carried out on 135 peripheral blood samples, which came from around 43 ophthalmopathy, under 85 hyperthyroidism and roughly 17 progressor patients. The roughly 90 discovery patients were divided at random into training and test sets in a 7:3 ratio. Prospective prediction of ophthalmopathy was tested in an independent validation cohort of 18 to 20 hyperthyroidism patients and 17 patients who later progressed to ophthalmopathy.

Amplification of TCR beta CDR3 regions was carried out from RNA transcripts. For the first round of RT-PCR on the TCR CDR3, the HTBI primer set was used together with the Qiagen OneStep RT-PCR kit. A second multiplex PCR round built the libraries, followed by size selection and purification. The libraries were sequenced on an Illumina HiSeq2000 using paired-end 100 bp reads. The original methods were these. SOAPnuke was used to process the raw data, throwing out any read that contained adapters or uncalled bases, had a mean Phred below 15, or lacked an exact constant-primer or identifier match. COPE v1.2.5 was used to merge high-quality paired reads, and clonotypes were defined as unique nucleotide sequences. MiTCR v1.1 was used to align the clonotypes against IMGT TRBV, TRBD and TRBJ reference segments. The analysis included only V-J combinations with a frequency above 0.0001, which together covered around 99% of the repertoires. A TCS score was defined as the ratio of F50 (clonal expansion) to E x V (chaos), with BLOSUM62-based TCRdist applied between CDR3 peptides within each V-J. Welch's t-statistics and random forest reduced several hundred V-J features to about 13, which were used in a naive Bayes classifier (R e1071). TCRdb ran its own pipeline on the public reads, namely fastp trimming at Q25 and MiXCR clone calling, and kept in-frame beta chains. Each CDR3 protein appears once, grouped with its most common genes and DNA. TCRdb, rather than the study authors, made the V and J calls. Within this sample are about 560,000 distinct CDR3 sequences, with 13% to 15% of them counted one time only. The ten biggest clones cover more than 11% of the sample.

The table lists this clonotype with many counts. Its binding antigen is unknown. Within one base of it there is no much larger clone, and no base qualities were kept. From the cysteine through the phenylalanine, the CDR3 covers 14 amino acids. The kept DNA is CDR3 alone, 42 bases in frame from the first base. At the junction V is shortened by 0 bases and J by 2 bases, with 7 bases in between. Reading the germline V gene (reference sequence) gives CDR1 DFQATT and CDR2 SNEGSKA. A patient counted as having stable Graves' hyperthyroidism if no progression to ophthalmopathy occurred over 18 months of follow-up. The hyperthyroidism patients were between 18 and 65 years old and newly diagnosed, with a disease duration of less than 2 months. Patients with uncontrolled infections, other autoimmune diseases, pregnancy or lactation were excluded. Diagnoses were based on clinical symptoms, serum thyroxine and TRAb, thyroid ultrasound and orbital computed tomography. PBMCs were isolated from more than 8 ml of fresh peripheral blood by Ficoll-Paque density gradient centrifugation. Total RNA was extracted using Trizol reagent, and RNA quality was assessed on an Agilent 2100 Bioanalyzer.

The research as a whole found: No statistical method was used to set the sample size in advance, and investigators knew the group allocation. In validation, progression to ophthalmopathy was predicted by the model with 55% to 71% sensitivity and 72.22% specificity, a median of approximately 6.5 months before onset. Most expanded thyroid clonotypes (frequency above 0.001) were also detected in blood, a finding suggesting that blood repertoires may reflect thyroid immune responses. Ophthalmopathy was separated from stable hyperthyroidism by a 13 V-J signature model, with approximately 86% sensitivity and roughly 81% specificity obtained in cross-validation and 80%/75% obtained in testing.

This sequence was found in a woman aged 35 to 49 with Graves' hyperthyroidism. The rearrangement combines TRBV20-1 with TRBJ2-2; the D gene lacks a confident call. Sequenced material: blood. The DNA sequence is given as TGCAGTGCTAGAGATTTGCTTAACACCGGGGAGCTGTTTTTT. It codes for CSARDLLNTGELFF.